Each of the 25 T cell receptor beta chains below was sequenced from the same sample in a study of CD8+CD57+ T cells in acquired aplastic anemia. Genomic DNA, the template, was used for profiling of the TCR beta VDJ and CDR3. TCRdb recomputed calls from the reads with MiXCR, one row per CDR3 protein. This sample has some 130,000 distinct CDR3 sequences, with around two fifths found just once. The sequenced sample consisted of sorted CD4+, CD8+, or CD8+CD57+ T cells (not recorded which) from PBMCs. These TCRs come from a human donor in good health, serving as a control.

For the CDR3, the DNA is TGTGCCAGCAGTTCCCGGGCAGGGGGTAATGAGCAGTTCTTC. This translates into CASSSRAGGNEQFF. The chain couples TRBV27 to TRBJ2-1; 7 bases fit TRBD1. This CDR3 has 14 amino acids. Germline CDR1 is MNHEY and CDR2 is SMNVEV (reference sequence). With V trimmed by 4 bases and J by 7 bases, 7 bases remained unmatched.

This clonotype was seen many times. V is TRBV29-1 and J is TRBJ1-3; 7 nucleotides line up with TRBD1. This CDR3 has 13 amino acids. The V gene's germline CDR1 is SQVTM and CDR2 ANQGSEA. V dropped 7 bases and J dropped 0; count of bases not matched to a gene: 3. CDR3 DNA sequence: TGCAGCGCCCGGACAGGCTCTGGAAACACCATATATTTT. The encoded protein is CSARTGSGNTIYF.

This clonotype showed up many times. The chain recombines TRBV4-2 with TRBJ1-3, with TRBD1 matching over 7 bases. CDR3 length equals 18 residues. V lost 0 bases, J lost 2 bases, and 10 bases stayed unmatched. Germline V gene sequence: CDR1 LGHNA, CDR2 YNFKEQ. The CDR3 region has the DNA TGTGCCAGCAGCCAAGATTGGGGACAGTTTCCTCCTGGAAACACCATATATTTT. As protein: CASSQDWGQFPPGNTIYF.

Remarks on this clonotype: It may be a read error: a sequence one base away is much more abundant. The chain is built from TRBV6-1 and TRBJ2-1; either TRBD1 or TRBD2 may supply D (5 bases each). The V gene's germline CDR1 is MNHNS and CDR2 SASEGT. The CDR3 has 14 amino acids. Trimming removed 7 bases from V and 3 bases from J, with 13 bases in between. The CDR3 DNA sequence: TGTGCCAGCAACCCCTCGAGGGGCTACAATGAGCAGTTCTTC. Protein: CASNPSRGYNEQFF.

As regards this clonotype: A much larger clone is a single base away; this may be a read error. CDR3 sequence (DNA): TGTGCCAGGCGGCAGGCGGTCACCGAGGAGCTGTTTTTT. It is translated as CARRQAVTEELFF. The chain employs TRBV30 and TRBJ2-2; D remains unclear. The CDR3 extends over 13 amino acids. The V gene's germline CDR1 is GTSNPN and CDR2 SVGIG (reference sequence).

This clonotype has ten or more counts. The chain employs TRBV24-1 and TRBJ2-5; D not certain. CDR3 length: 15 residues. V lost 2 bases and J 2 bases, leaving 11 bases between the germline ends. The germline CDR1 and CDR2 sequences are KGHDR and SFDVKD. The CDR3 nucleotides are TGTGCCACCAGTGATTCGGTACCCCAACAAGAGACCCAGTACTTC. Translation gives CATSDSVPQQETQYF.

This clonotype was found a few times. This chain links TRBV11-2 with TRBJ2-2, with D maybe TRBD2 (7 bases). CDR1 and CDR2 (germline): SGHAT, FQNNGV. Trimming left V 1 base short and J 6 bases short, with 15 bases between. The length of the CDR3 is 16 residues. The CDR3 loop is CASSLGGASGPGELFF. The DNA of the CDR3 is TGTGCCAGCAGCTTAGGGGGGGCTAGCGGTCCCGGGGAGCTGTTTTTT.

Only one count was recorded for this clonotype. V is TRBV19 and J is TRBJ1-1; 8 positions agree with TRBD1. V trimming: 0 bases; J trimming: 9 bases; junction bases outside the gene matches: 3. Germline V gene data show CDR1 as LNHDA and CDR2 as SQIVND (reference sequence). CDR3 length equals 13 residues. The CDR3 region has the DNA TGTGCCAGTAGTATAGAGAGGACAGGGAAAGCTTTCTTT. Protein sequence: CASSIERTGKAFF.

Here the CDR3 reads CSAGTSGVAKQFF. Written as DNA, the CDR3 is TGCAGCGCAGGGACTAGCGGGGTCGCTAAGCAGTTCTTC. The rearrangement uses TRBV29-1 and TRBJ2-1; 13 positions agree with TRBD2. Germline V CDR1 and CDR2: SQVTM, ANQGSEA. This CDR3 has 13 residues. V trimming: 7 bases; J trimming: 11 bases; junction bases outside the gene matches: 8.

Turning to this clonotype: The junction and the germline gene differ at one end; a read error may be behind it. The gene calls are TRBV7-2 and TRBJ1-4, with 9 bases matching TRBD1. The CDR3 is made up of 15 amino acids. Germline-derived CDR1 and CDR2 are SGHTA and FQGNSA. This CDR3 is CARSSSGTGIEKLFF. CDR3 DNA sequence: TGTGCCCGCAGCTCCTCCGGGACAGGGATAGAAAAACTGTTTTTT.

This clonotype has at least ten counts. The chain couples TRBV10-3 to TRBJ2-2; a weak D match, TRBD2 (7 bases). Germline CDR1 and CDR2: ENHRY and SYGVKD. V was trimmed by 5 bases and J by 4 bases, leaving 14 bases between them. The CDR3 totals 15 residues. CDR3 DNA sequence: TGTGCCATCAGTCGGGGGGCGGATAGCACCGGGGAGCTGTTTTTT. This encodes CAISRGADSTGELFF.

This rearrangement joins TRBV12-3 or TRBV12-4 to TRBJ2-1; 7 bases are a match to TRBD2. The CDR3 totals 17 residues. With V trimmed by 4 bases and J by 4 bases, 13 bases remained unmatched. CDR3 amino acids: CASSWALISGYYNEQFF. The CDR3 DNA sequence: TGTGCCAGCAGTTGGGCCTTGATTAGCGGGTATTACAATGAGCAGTTCTTC.

V usage is TRBV24-1 and J usage is TRBJ2-3, with TRBD2 identical over 9 bases. Trimming cost V 10 bases and J 11 bases; bases outside gene matches: 12. The length of the CDR3 is 13 residues. Germline V gene sequence: CDR1 KGHDR, CDR2 SFDVKD. Here the CDR3 reads CATGREGPNEQYF. In DNA form, the CDR3 reads TGTGCCACGGGGCGGGAGGGGCCCAATGAGCAGTATTTT.

This clonotype showed up many times. The chain joins TRBV5-8 to TRBJ1-1; D may be TRBD1 (6 bases). V dropped 5 bases and J dropped 9 bases, with 11 bases sitting between them. CDR3 length: 11 amino acids. From germline, CDR1 is SGHTS and CDR2 YDEGEE. CDR3 protein: CASSRRGQAFF. Written as DNA, the CDR3 is TGTGCCAGCAGTCGCAGGGGCCAAGCTTTCTTT.

This clonotype was counted at least ten times. V usage is TRBV5-4 and J usage is TRBJ2-1, with D tentatively TRBD1 or TRBD2 (5 bases each). The CDR3 totals 16 residues. The V end was cut by 5 bases, the J end by 9 bases, with 24 bases between. Looked up from germline, CDR1 is SGHNT and CDR2 is YYREEE (reference sequence). For the CDR3, the DNA is TGTGCCAGCAGTTCCGGCGGCGGGTTGGGGGTGGGTGAGCAGTTCTTC. Protein sequence: CASSSGGGLGVGEQFF.

This clonotype came up many times. V is TRBV12-3 or TRBV12-4 and J is TRBJ1-1; D not resolved. The CDR3 spans 14 residues. V was shortened by 5 bases and J by 1 base, with 11 bases between the two germline ends. The CDR3 DNA follows: TGTGCCAGCAGTGTGATGGCGGCGAACACTGAAGCTTTCTTT. Translating gives CASSVMAANTEAFF.

Concerning this clonotype: A much bigger clone sits one base away, suggesting this may be a read error. This sequence joins TRBV5-4 and TRBJ1-2; no clear D gene. The CDR3 has 13 residues. The V gene's germline CDR1 is SGHNT and CDR2 YYREEE (reference sequence). The germline V and J ends were trimmed by 4 bases and 4 bases, with 11 bases remaining between them. DNA of the CDR3: TGTGCCAGCAGCCCGGACGGGAGCTATGGCTACACCTTC. Translation gives CASSPDGSYGYTF.

This clonotype was counted many times. The rearrangement links TRBV15 to TRBJ2-5, with D uncertain. This CDR3 is 13 amino acids long. V lost 4 bases and J lost 2, with 8 bases in between. Germline V gene lookup returns CDR1 LNHNV and CDR2 YYDKDF (reference sequence). CDR3 region: CATSKIWQETQYF. CDR3 DNA: TGTGCCACCAGCAAGATATGGCAAGAGACCCAGTACTTC.

This clonotype was counted many times. The chain is built from TRBV7-9 and TRBJ2-3, with 11 bases aligning to TRBD2. The CDR3 spans 18 residues. From germline, CDR1 is SEHNR and CDR2 FQNEAQ (reference sequence). V lost 4 bases and J lost 6; bases outside the gene matches: 15. CDR3: CASSWTGTSGPKDDTQYF. The CDR3 region has the DNA TGTGCCAGCAGCTGGACCGGGACTAGCGGTCCTAAGGATGATACGCAGTATTTT.

This chain joins TRBV5-5 and TRBJ2-5; the match to TRBD2 covers 8 bases. V lost 4 bases to trimming and J lost 10 bases; unmatched junction nucleotides: 15. The CDR3 spans 15 residues. The germline CDR1 and CDR2 sequences are SGHKS and YYEKEE (reference sequence). The CDR3, as DNA: TGTGCCAGCAGCCCTCGGACGGCGACTAGCGATAACCAGTACTTC. Its translation is CASSPRTATSDNQYF.

The V call is TRBV2, the J call TRBJ2-1; 8 bases fit TRBD2. Germline loops: CDR1 SNHLY, CDR2 FYNNEI. The J segment lost 7 bases and the V segment lost 4 bases, leaving 3 bases of the junction unmatched. The CDR3 totals 13 residues. The CDR3 here is CASSVGGANEQFF. CDR3 in DNA: TGTGCCAGCAGTGTCGGGGGGGCAAATGAGCAGTTCTTC.

This clonotype has at least ten counts. The chain combines TRBV10-3 with TRBJ2-5; 14 bases fit TRBD2. The CDR3 sequence is 15 residues long. The trim removed 8 bases at V and 3 bases at J, leaving 5 bases unmatched. In germline, CDR1 is ENHRY, CDR2 SYGVKD. In nucleotides, the CDR3 is TGTGCCATCGCAGGACTAGCGGGGGGAGAAGAGACCCAGTACTTC. It translates to CAIAGLAGGEETQYF.

At least ten counts were recorded for this clonotype. The chain recombines TRBV10-3 with TRBJ1-5; 8 bases match TRBD1. The V and J ends lost 9 bases and 4 bases, in that order; junction bases with no gene match: 2. Looked up from germline, CDR1 is ENHRY and CDR2 is SYGVKD. CDR3 length: 12 amino acids. Here the CDR3 reads CAIGDRNQPQHF. The CDR3 nucleotides are TGTGCCATTGGGGACAGGAATCAGCCCCAGCATTTT.

The rearrangement uses TRBV10-2 and TRBJ2-3; D uncertain. Trimming pared 2 bases from V and 0 bases from J, leaving 9 bases between. Germline CDR1 is WSHSY and CDR2 is SAAADI. This CDR3 contains 15 residues. The CDR3, as DNA: TGCGCCAGCAGTGAGAATGGGCTGAGCACAGATACGCAGTATTTT. Amino acids: CASSENGLSTDTQYF.

Details on this clonotype: At one boundary the junction diverges from the germline segment, which might be a read error. The V call is TRBV25-1, the J call TRBJ2-7, with TRBD1 identical over 9 bases. Germline V gene lookup returns CDR1 MGHDK and CDR2 SYGVNS. The CDR3 runs to 13 residues. The chain's CDR3 is CASSTGGSYEQYF. The CDR3 bases are TGCGCCAGCAGTACAGGGGGCAGTTACGAGCAGTACTTC.